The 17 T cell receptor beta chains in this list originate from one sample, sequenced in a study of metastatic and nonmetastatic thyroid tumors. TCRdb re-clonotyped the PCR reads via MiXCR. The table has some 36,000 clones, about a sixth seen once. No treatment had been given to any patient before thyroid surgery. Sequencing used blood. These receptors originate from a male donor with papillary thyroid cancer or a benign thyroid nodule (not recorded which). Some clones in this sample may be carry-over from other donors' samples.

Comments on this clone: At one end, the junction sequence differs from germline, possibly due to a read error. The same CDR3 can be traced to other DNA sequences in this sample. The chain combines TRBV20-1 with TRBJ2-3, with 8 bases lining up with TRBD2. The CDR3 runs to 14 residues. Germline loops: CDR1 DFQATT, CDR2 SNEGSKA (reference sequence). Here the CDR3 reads CSARESGGWNTQYF. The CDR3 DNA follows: TGCAGTGCTAGAGAGAGCGGGGGTTGGAATACACAGTATTTT.

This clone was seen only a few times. CDR3 nucleotides: TGTGCCAGCAGTTACTCCGATACTAGCGCGAGTTCAGATACGCAGTATTTT. Residues: CASSYSDTSASSDTQYF. V usage is TRBV6-2 or TRBV6-3 and J usage is TRBJ2-3; 7 bases align to TRBD2. Looked up from germline, CDR1 is MNHEY and CDR2 is SVGEGT. V trimming: 0 bases; J trimming: 4 bases; junction bases outside the gene matches: 10. CDR3 length: 17 amino acids.

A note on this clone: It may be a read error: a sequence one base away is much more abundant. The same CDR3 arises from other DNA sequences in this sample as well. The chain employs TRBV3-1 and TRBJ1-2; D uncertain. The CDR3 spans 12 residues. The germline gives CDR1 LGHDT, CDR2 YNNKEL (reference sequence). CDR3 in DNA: TGTGCTAGCAGCGTCCGTAACTATGGCTACACCTTC. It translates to CASSVRNYGYTF.

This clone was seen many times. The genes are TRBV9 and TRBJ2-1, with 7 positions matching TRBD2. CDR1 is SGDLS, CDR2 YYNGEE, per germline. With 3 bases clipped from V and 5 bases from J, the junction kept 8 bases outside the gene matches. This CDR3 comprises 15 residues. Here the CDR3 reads CASSAPSGGDNEQFF. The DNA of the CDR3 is TGTGCCAGCAGCGCACCTAGCGGAGGGGACAATGAGCAGTTCTTC.

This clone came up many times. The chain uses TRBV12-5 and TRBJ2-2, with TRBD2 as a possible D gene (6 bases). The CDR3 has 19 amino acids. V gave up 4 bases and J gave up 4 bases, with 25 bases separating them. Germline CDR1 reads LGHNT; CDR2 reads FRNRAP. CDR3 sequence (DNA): TGTGCTAGTGGTTCCCCTTATTTTCGACACGGAGGGAGCACCGGGGAGCTGTTTTTT. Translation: CASGSPYFRHGGSTGELFF.

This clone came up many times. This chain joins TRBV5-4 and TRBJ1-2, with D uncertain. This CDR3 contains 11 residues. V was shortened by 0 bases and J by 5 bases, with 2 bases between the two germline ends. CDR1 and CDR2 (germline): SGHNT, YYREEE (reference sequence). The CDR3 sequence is CASSLGYGYTF. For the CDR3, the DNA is TGTGCCAGCAGCTTGGGTTATGGCTACACCTTC.

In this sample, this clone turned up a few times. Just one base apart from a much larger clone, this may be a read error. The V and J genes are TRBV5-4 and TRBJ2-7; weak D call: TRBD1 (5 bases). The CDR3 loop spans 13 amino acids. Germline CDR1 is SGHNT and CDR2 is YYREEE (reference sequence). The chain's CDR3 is CAISLVDTYEQYF. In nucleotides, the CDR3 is TGTGCCATCAGCTTGGTGGACACGTACGAGCAGTACTTC.

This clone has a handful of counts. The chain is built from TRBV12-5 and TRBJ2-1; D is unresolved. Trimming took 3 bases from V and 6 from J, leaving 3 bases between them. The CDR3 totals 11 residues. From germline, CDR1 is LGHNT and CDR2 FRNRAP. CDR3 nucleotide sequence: TGTGCTAGTGGTTTTGGCAATGAGCAGTTCTTC. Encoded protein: CASGFGNEQFF.

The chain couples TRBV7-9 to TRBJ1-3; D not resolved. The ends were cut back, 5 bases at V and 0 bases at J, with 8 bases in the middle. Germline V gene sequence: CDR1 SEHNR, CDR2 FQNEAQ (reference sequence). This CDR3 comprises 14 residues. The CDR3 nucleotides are TGTGCCAGCAGCACCAGCCCCTCTGGAAACACCATATATTTT. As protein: CASSTSPSGNTIYF.

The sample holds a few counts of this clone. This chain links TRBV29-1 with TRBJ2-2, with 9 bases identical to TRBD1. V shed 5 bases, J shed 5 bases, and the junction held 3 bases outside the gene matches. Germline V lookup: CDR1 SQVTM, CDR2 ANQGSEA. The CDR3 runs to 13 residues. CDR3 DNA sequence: TGCAGCGTTTCGACAGGGGGGACCGGGGAGCTGTTTTTT. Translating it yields CSVSTGGTGELFF.

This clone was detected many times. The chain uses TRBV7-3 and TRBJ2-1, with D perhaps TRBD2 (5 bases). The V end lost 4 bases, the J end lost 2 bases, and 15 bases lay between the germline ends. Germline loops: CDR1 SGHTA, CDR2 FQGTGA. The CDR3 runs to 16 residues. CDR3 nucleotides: TGTGCCAGCAGCTCATTTCCAGCGGAGGCCTACAATGAGCAGTTCTTC. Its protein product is CASSSFPAEAYNEQFF.

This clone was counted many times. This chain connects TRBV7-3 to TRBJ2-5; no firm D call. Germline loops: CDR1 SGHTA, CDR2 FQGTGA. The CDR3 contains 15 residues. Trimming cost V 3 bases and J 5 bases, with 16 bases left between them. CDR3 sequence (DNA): TGTGCCAGCAGCTTGGGGATGGGGTTGATGGAGACCCAGTACTTC. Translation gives CASSLGMGLMETQYF.

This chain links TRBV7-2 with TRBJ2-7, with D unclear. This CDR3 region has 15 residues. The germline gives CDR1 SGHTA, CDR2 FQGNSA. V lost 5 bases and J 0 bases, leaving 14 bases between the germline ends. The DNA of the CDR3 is TGTGCCAGCAGCCCCCGGGTAGGGATCTCCTACGAGCAGTACTTC. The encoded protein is CASSPRVGISYEQYF.

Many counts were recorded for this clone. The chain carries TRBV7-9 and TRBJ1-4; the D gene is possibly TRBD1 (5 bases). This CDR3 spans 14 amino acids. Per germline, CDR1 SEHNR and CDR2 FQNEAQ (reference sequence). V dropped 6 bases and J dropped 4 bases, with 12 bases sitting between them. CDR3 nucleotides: TGTGCCAGCAGATCCGGGGGGAGTAATGAAAAACTGTTTTTT. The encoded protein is CASRSGGSNEKLFF.

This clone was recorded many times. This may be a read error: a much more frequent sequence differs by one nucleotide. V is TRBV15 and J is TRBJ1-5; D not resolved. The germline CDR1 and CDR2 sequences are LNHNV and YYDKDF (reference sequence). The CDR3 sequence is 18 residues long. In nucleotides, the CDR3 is TGTGCCACCAGCAGAAAACGAGACGGCGGGATTAGCGATCAGCCCCAGCATTTT. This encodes CATSRKRDGGISDQPQHF.

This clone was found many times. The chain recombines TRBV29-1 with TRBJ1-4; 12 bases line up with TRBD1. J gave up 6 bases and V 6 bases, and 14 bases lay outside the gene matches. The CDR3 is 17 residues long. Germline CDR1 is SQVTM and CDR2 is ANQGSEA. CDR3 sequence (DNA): TGCAGCGTCTCCGGGACAGGGGGCGATCGTTGGGATGAAAAACTGTTTTTT. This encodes CSVSGTGGDRWDEKLFF. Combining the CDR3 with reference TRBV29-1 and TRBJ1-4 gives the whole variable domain SAVISQKPSRDICQRGTSLTIQCQVDSQVTMMFWYRQQPGQSLTLIATANQGSEATYESGFVIDKFPISRPNLTFSTLTVSNMSPEDSSIYLCSVSGTGGDRWDEKLFFGSGTQLSVL.

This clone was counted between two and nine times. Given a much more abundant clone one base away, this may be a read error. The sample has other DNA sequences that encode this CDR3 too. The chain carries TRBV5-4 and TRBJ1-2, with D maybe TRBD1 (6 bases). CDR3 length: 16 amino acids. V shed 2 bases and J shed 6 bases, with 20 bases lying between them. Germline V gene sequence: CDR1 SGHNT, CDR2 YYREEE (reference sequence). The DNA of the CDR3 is TGTGCCAGCAGCTTAATCGGGACACCCCTGCGGAATGGCTACACCTTC. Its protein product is CASSLIGTPLRNGYTF.